The 10 T cell receptor beta chains given below trace back to one sample, sequenced in a study of post-analysis software for immune sequencing data (dated by TCRdb to about 2015). Study-level results and caveats: Significantly higher frequencies in patients than in controls were found for roughly 5 TRBV segments, including TRBV5-6, TRBV5-1 and TRBV20-1.

Libraries were prepared through PCR. The instrument was an Illumina HiSeq 2500. To reduce PCR and sequencing biases, unique molecular identifiers were incorporated into the TCR beta cDNA libraries. Clones were called with MiXCR by TCRdb after fastp trimmed the public reads at Q25, and only in-frame beta chains were retained. Rows merge per CDR3 protein into single entries with the most common DNA and genes. The sample table holds approximately 350,000 distinct CDR3 sequences, of which around 37% were seen once. Jointly, the top ten make up roughly an eighth of the sample. Antigens of these TCRs are unknown. Sequencing was carried out using blood. These receptors came from a girl aged 5-17 years with multiple sclerosis.

This clonotype was seen a few times. The J gene is TRBJ2-1, the V gene TRBV5-1; the D gene is possibly TRBD1 (6 bases). Deletions cut 3 bases from V and 0 bases from J, with 10 bases between. The CDR3 extends over 15 amino acids. Looked up from germline, CDR1 is SGHRS and CDR2 is YFSETQ. In DNA, the CDR3 is TGCGCCAGCAGCTCAGGGGATAGCTCCTACAATGAGCAGTTCTTC. Translated, it gives CASSSGDSSYNEQFF. Complete variable domain (other parts from reference TRBV5-1 and TRBJ2-1): KAGVTQTPRYLIKTRGQQVTLSCSPISGHRSVSWYQQTPGQGLQFLFEYFSETQRNKGNFPGRFSGRQFSNSRSEMNVSTLELGDSALYLCASSSGDSSYNEQFFGPGTRLTVL.

Details on this clonotype: The junction does not match germline at one end; this may be a read error. The V and J genes are TRBV4-1 and TRBJ1-2, with TRBD1 matching 8 bases. Germline lookup yields CDR1 MGHRA and CDR2 YSYEKL. This CDR3 region has 17 residues. The CDR3 sequence: CASNQWSGGAWEYGYTF. CDR3 nucleotide sequence: TGCGCCAGCAACCAATGGTCAGGGGGCGCTTGGGAGTATGGCTACACCTTC.

This clonotype appeared a few times. The chain recombines TRBV7-2 with TRBJ1-4; maybe TRBD1 (5 bases). V was pared by 4 bases and J by 2 bases, with 8 bases between. The CDR3 runs 14 residues. CDR1 SGHTA and CDR2 FQGNSA come from the germline V gene. The CDR3 DNA reads TGTGCCAGCAGCTCTGGGGCCACTAATGAAAAACTGTTTTTT. Its translation: CASSSGATNEKLFF.

In its sample, this clonotype was seen a few times. J is TRBJ2-7 and V is TRBV6-5; TRBD1 matches 9 bases. Germline V gene data show CDR1 as MNHEY and CDR2 as SVGAGI. The CDR3 is 17 residues long. The ends lost 3 bases at V and 6 bases at J; junction bases unmatched: 15. The CDR3 spells CASSYRTLPGTGTEQYF. The CDR3 nucleotides are TGTGCCAGCAGTTATCGCACTCTTCCCGGGACAGGGACCGAGCAGTACTTC.

This clonotype was counted many times. The genes are TRBV29-1 and TRBJ2-3; possibly TRBD1 or TRBD2 for D (6 bases each). The CDR3 is 13 residues long. Germline CDR1 SQVTM, CDR2 ANQGSEA. Trimming stripped 6 bases from V and 0 bases from J, with 10 bases between. Here the CDR3 reads CSVEGGSTDTQYF. In DNA form, the CDR3 reads TGCAGCGTGGAGGGGGGTAGCACAGATACGCAGTATTTT.

The chain recombines TRBV12-3 or TRBV12-4 with TRBJ1-2, with TRBD1 matching 11 bases. The junction had 7 bases not matched to a gene; V was cut back by 6 bases and J by 7 bases. This CDR3 has 14 residues. The CDR3 region is CASRRGQGARGYTF. The CDR3 coding sequence is TGTGCCAGCAGGAGAGGACAGGGGGCGCGTGGCTACACCTTC.

The CDR3 spells CASSLGLARTYEQYF. As DNA, the CDR3 is TGCGCCAGCAGCTTGGGGCTAGCGCGCACCTACGAGCAGTACTTC. V usage is TRBV5-1 and J usage is TRBJ2-7, with D maybe TRBD2 (6 bases). Germline V gene data show CDR1 as SGHRS and CDR2 as YFSETQ. Trimming removed 0 bases from V and 2 bases from J, with 12 bases in between. This CDR3 spans 15 amino acids.

This clonotype has more than one count but fewer than ten. The chain links TRBV7-2 to TRBJ2-4, with 13 bases aligning to TRBD2. The CDR3 totals 15 residues. V lost 5 bases, J lost 6 bases, and 4 bases stayed unmatched. Germline lookup yields CDR1 SGHTA and CDR2 FQGNSA. CDR3 sequence (DNA): TGTGCCAGCAGCAGCGGACTAGCGGGGGTAAACATTCAGTACTTC. This codes for CASSSGLAGVNIQYF.

The rearrangement uses TRBV7-3 and TRBJ2-7; D is unresolved. The CDR3 length is 14 residues. Trimming removed 5 bases at V and 3 bases at J, with 14 bases between. Germline values: CDR1 SGHTA, CDR2 FQGTGA. CDR3 in DNA: TGTGCCAGCAGCCGGGCCCCAATCCACTACGAGCAGTACTTC. Translation: CASSRAPIHYEQYF.

The chain links TRBV29-1 to TRBJ2-6; D is uncertain. The CDR3 runs 14 residues. Germline CDR1 reads SQVTM; CDR2 reads ANQGSEA. Trimming took 1 base from V and 0 from J, leaving 4 bases between them. CDR3 protein: CSVEGDSGANVLTF. The CDR3 region has the DNA TGCAGCGTTGAAGGCGACTCTGGGGCCAACGTCCTGACTTTC. Filled out from reference TRBV29-1 and TRBJ2-6, the complete variable domain reads SAVISQKPSRDICQRGTSLTIQCQVDSQVTMMFWYRQQPGQSLTLIATANQGSEATYESGFVIDKFPISRPNLTFSTLTVSNMSPEDSSIYLCSVEGDSGANVLTFGAGSRLTVL.